This TCR beta chain appears in the sequencing data of a study of cytomegalovirus exposure and HLA in healthy donors. The PCR made use of 60 Vbeta and 13 Jbeta primers. Produced via immunoSEQ multiplex PCR; TCRdb's table is partial and in-frame only. In the table there are some 190,000 clones, more than 75% of which are singletons. Germline V gene sequence: CDR1 LNHDA, CDR2 SQIVND (reference sequence). This CDR3 comprises 14 residues. The ends were cut back, 2 bases at V and 2 bases at J, with 7 bases in the middle. The TCR comes from a woman in her twenties or thirties in good health and CMV-seropositive. Sample: PBMCs. The chain uses TRBV19 and TRBJ1-3; unclear D gene. Here the CDR3 DNA reads TGTGCCAGTAGTATACAAACACCTGGAAACACCATATATTTT. It is translated as CASSIQTPGNTIYF.